The 8 T cell receptor beta chains listed next were all sequenced from one sample in a study of OX40 agonist ivuxolimab in advanced cancers. Clones were sequenced by immunoSEQ multiplex PCR, and TCRdb holds only the in-frame ones, with some missing. The data hold 60,000 or so clones, with roughly 87% observed a single time. The sample consisted of CD4+ or CD8+ T cells sorted from blood, taken in a trial of the OX40 agonist ivuxolimab. Receptors were obtained from an adult with an advanced solid tumor such as melanoma, head and neck, liver or kidney cancer.

This clone has just a few counts. J is TRBJ2-1 and V is TRBV2, with D possibly TRBD1 on 6 matching bases. V lost 1 base, J lost 7 bases, and 14 bases lay in between. Per the germline V gene, CDR1 is SNHLY and CDR2 is FYNNEI. This CDR3 is 15 amino acids long. The CDR3 region has the DNA TGTGCCAGCAGTGAAGTGGTCAGGGGTTTTAATGAGCAGTTCTTC. Translation gives CASSEVVRGFNEQFF.

This rearrangement joins TRBV9 to TRBJ2-1; 7 nucleotides match TRBD2. V lost 0 bases and J lost 8; bases outside the gene matches: 5. Germline V gives CDR1 SGDLS, CDR2 YYNGEE. The CDR3 length is 14 residues. CDR3 amino acids: CASSVVGLVHEQFF. In DNA form, the CDR3 reads TGTGCCAGCAGCGTAGTTGGACTAGTTCATGAGCAGTTCTTC.

This rearrangement joins TRBV27 to TRBJ2-3; D is possibly TRBD2 (5 bases). Germline V gene lookup returns CDR1 MNHEY and CDR2 SMNVEV (reference sequence). V was pared by 8 bases and J by 4 bases, with 16 bases between. The length of the CDR3 is 14 residues. The CDR3 spells CASSLYGNSDTQYF. Written as DNA, the CDR3 is TGTGCCAGCTCCCTCTACGGGAACTCAGATACGCAGTATTTT.

The V call is TRBV30, the J call TRBJ2-7; TRBD1 might be the D (5 bases). Germline lookup yields CDR1 GTSNPN and CDR2 SVGIG (reference sequence). The CDR3 has 12 amino acids. V shed 8 bases and J shed 2 bases, with 13 bases lying between them. CDR3 sequence: CALGPETYEQYF. The CDR3 DNA reads TGTGCCCTGGGGCCGGAAACCTACGAGCAGTACTTC.

This rearrangement joins TRBV9 to TRBJ1-1; TRBD1 aligns across 10 bases. The CDR3 consists of 15 residues. Losses at the gene ends were 0 bases for V and 3 bases for J; bases not matched to a gene: 2. Germline assignment: CDR1 SGDLS and CDR2 YYNGEE. The DNA of the CDR3 is TGTGCCAGCAGCGTAGAGGGACAGGGGTACACTGAAGCTTTCTTT. This encodes CASSVEGQGYTEAFF.

V gene TRBV5-1 combines with J gene TRBJ2-5; no definite D call. Trimming pared 0 bases from V and 4 bases from J, leaving 4 bases between. The CDR3 consists of 12 residues. Germline loops: CDR1 SGHRS, CDR2 YFSETQ. CDR3 DNA: TGCGCCAGCAGCTTGGAAGGAGAGACCCAGTACTTC. It is translated as CASSLEGETQYF.

V usage is TRBV27 and J usage is TRBJ1-2; D is perhaps TRBD1 (5 bases). CDR1 is MNHEY and CDR2 is SMNVEV in the germline V gene (reference sequence). There are 13 residues in the CDR3. The V end lost 8 bases, the J end lost 4 bases, and 14 bases lay between the germline ends. In DNA, the CDR3 is TGTGCCAGCTGGGGGGGGGTAGGCTATGGCTACACCTTC. It yields the protein CASWGGVGYGYTF.

The chain carries TRBV19 and TRBJ2-7; D possibly corresponds to TRBD1 (6 bases). Trimming took off 6 bases at V and 0 bases at J, with 15 bases between the two ends. Looked up from germline, CDR1 is LNHDA and CDR2 is SQIVND (reference sequence). CDR3 length equals 15 residues. DNA for the CDR3: TGTGCCAGTAGAACCCTCGACAGGAGCTCCTACGAGCAGTACTTC. Amino acids: CASRTLDRSSYEQYF.